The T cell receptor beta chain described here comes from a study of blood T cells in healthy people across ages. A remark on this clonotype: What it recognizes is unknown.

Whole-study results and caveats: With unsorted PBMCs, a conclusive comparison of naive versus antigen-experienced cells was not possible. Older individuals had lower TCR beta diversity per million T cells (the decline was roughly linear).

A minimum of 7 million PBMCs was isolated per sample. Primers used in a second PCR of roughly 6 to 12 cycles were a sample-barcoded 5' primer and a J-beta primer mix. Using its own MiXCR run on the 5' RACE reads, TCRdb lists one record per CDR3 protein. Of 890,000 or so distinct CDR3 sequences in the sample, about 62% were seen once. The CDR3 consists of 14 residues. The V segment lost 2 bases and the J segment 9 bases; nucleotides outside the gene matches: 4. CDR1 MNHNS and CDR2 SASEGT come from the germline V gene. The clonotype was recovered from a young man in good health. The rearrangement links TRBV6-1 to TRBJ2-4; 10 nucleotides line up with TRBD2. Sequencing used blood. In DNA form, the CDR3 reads TGTGCCAGCAGTGAAAGGGGACTAGCGAGCATTCAGTACTTC. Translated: CASSERGLASIQYF.